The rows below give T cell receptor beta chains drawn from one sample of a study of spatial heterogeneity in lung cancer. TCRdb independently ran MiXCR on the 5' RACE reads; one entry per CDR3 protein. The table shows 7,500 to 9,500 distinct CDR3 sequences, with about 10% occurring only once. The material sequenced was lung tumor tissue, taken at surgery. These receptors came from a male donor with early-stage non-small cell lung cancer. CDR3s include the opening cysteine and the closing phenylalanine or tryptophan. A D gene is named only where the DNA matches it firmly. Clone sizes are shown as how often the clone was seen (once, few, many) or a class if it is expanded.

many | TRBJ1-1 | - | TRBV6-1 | CASRKELNTEAFF | TGTGCCAGCAGGAAGGAGCTGAACACTGAAGCTTTCTTT
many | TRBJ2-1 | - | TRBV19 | CASSIPRLLYNEQFF | TGTGCCAGTAGTATACCCAGGCTTTTGTACAATGAGCAGTTCTTC
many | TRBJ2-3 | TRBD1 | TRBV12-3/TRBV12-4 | CASSPGQITLGEDTQYF | TGTGCCAGCAGTCCGGGACAGATCACATTAGGCGAAGATACGCAGTATTTT
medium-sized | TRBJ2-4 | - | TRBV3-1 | CASSQELGRGKNIQYF | TGTGCCAGCAGCCAAGAGCTGGGACGGGGCAAAAACATTCAGTACTTC
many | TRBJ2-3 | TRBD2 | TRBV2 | CASKTSGRSDTQYF | TGTGCCAGCAAGACTAGCGGGAGGTCAGATACGCAGTATTTT
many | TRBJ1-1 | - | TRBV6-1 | CASSEGGRNTEAFF | TGTGCCAGCAGTGAAGGGGGGCGGAACACTGAAGCTTTCTTT
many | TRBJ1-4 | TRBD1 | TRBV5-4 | CASSLGQGAHGEKLFF | TGTGCCAGCAGCCTTGGACAGGGGGCGCATGGTGAAAAACTGTTTTTT
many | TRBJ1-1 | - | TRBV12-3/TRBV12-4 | CASKDRLNTEAFF | TGTGCCAGCAAAGACAGGCTGAACACTGAAGCTTTCTTT
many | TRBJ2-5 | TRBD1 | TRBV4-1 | CASSHAGTGGETQYF | TGCGCCAGCAGCCATGCCGGGACAGGGGGAGAGACCCAGTACTTC
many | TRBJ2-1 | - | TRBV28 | CASSLWGSYNEQFF | TGTGCCAGCAGTTTATGGGGCTCCTACAATGAGCAGTTCTTC
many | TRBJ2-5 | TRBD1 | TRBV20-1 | CSAPLGTDPRETQYF | TGCAGTGCCCCCCTGGGGACAGATCCCCGGGAGACCCAGTACTTC
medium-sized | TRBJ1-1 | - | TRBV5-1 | CASSLGSPEAFF | TGCGCCAGCAGCTTGGGTAGTCCTGAAGCTTTCTTT
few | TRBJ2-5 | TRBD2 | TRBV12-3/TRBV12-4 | CASLSGGETQYF | TGTGCCAGCCTTAGCGGGGGGGAGACCCAGTACTTC
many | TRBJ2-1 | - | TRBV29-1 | CSVGRTANNEQFF | TGCAGCGTTGGGCGGACAGCTAACAATGAGCAGTTCTTC
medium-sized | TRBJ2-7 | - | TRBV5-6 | CASSLDDEQYF | TGTGCCAGCAGCTTGGACGACGAGCAGTACTTC
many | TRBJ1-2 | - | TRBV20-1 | CSARSALGYYGYTF | TGCAGTGCAAGGAGCGCATTGGGGTACTATGGCTACACCTTC